This is a list of T cell receptor beta chains from one sample in a study of spatial heterogeneity in lung cancer. TCRdb called the 5' RACE reads again in MiXCR, with one record for every CDR3 protein. The repertoire holds about 15,000 distinct CDR3 sequences, with 7.9% as singletons. The material sequenced was PBMCs, taken at surgery. The receptors originated from a female donor with early-stage non-small cell lung cancer. CDR3s include the opening cysteine and the closing phenylalanine or tryptophan. A D gene is named only where the DNA matches it firmly. Rows give clone size only sometimes, using once, few, many, or a class for an expanded clone.

d_gene,abundance,j_gene,v_gene,CDR3aa,CDR3nt
NA,NA,TRBJ1-1,TRBV19,CASRVRDEAFF,TGTGCCAGTAGGGTCAGGGACGAAGCTTTCTTT
TRBD2,many,TRBJ2-1,TRBV11-1,CASSLLAGSSYNEQFF,TGTGCCAGCAGCCTACTAGCGGGTAGCTCCTACAATGAGCAGTTCTTC
TRBD2,NA,TRBJ2-7,TRBV5-1,CASSFSLAAYEQYF,TGCGCCAGCAGCTTCAGCCTAGCGGCCTACGAGCAGTACTTC
NA,many,TRBJ1-6,TRBV6-5,CASSYSQGRNSPLHF,TGTGCCAGCAGTTACTCTCAGGGGAGGAATTCACCCCTCCACTTT
TRBD2,few,TRBJ2-1,TRBV29-1,CSVVGTSASGEQFF,TGCAGCGTTGTAGGGACTAGCGCCTCCGGGGAGCAGTTCTTC
NA,many,TRBJ2-3,TRBV6-2/TRBV6-3,CASSYSMGDTQYF,TGTGCCAGCAGTTACTCGATGGGGGATACGCAGTATTTT
NA,many,TRBJ1-1,TRBV6-1,CASSAFPGTQNTEAFF,TGTGCCAGCAGTGCGTTCCCCGGGACACAGAACACTGAAGCTTTCTTT
NA,many,TRBJ2-2,TRBV21-1,CASSKGATGGIGELFF,TGTGCCAGCAGCAAAGGCGCGACAGGGGGCATCGGGGAGCTGTTTTTT
TRBD1,many,TRBJ2-7,TRBV20-1,CSASTRTGVNEQYF,TGCAGTGCTAGCACTCGGACAGGGGTCAACGAGCAGTACTTC
TRBD1,medium-sized,TRBJ2-2,TRBV7-7,CASSPTGTGTTGELFF,TGTGCTAGCAGCCCCACCGGGACAGGGACCACCGGGGAGCTGTTTTTT
NA,many,TRBJ2-3,TRBV7-2,CASSLEGRRPQYF,TGTGCCAGCAGCTTAGAGGGGCGTCGGCCGCAGTATTTT
NA,few,TRBJ2-7,TRBV29-1,CSVEGASRAGYEQYF,TGCAGCGTTGAAGGAGCGTCTCGGGCAGGCTACGAGCAGTACTTC
NA,many,TRBJ2-2,TRBV12-3/TRBV12-4,CASSLGRGTGELFF,TGTGCCAGCAGTTTAGGCAGGGGCACCGGGGAGCTGTTTTTT
NA,NA,TRBJ2-7,TRBV5-1,CASSIVGGSYEQYF,TGCGCCAGCAGCATAGTGGGGGGCTCCTACGAGCAGTACTTC
NA,NA,TRBJ1-1,TRBV28,CASSPLQRTNTEAFF,TGTGCCAGCAGCCCACTACAGAGGACGAACACTGAAGCTTTCTTT
TRBD1,many,TRBJ2-3,TRBV9,CASSEGQGPDTQYF,TGTGCCAGCAGCGAAGGACAGGGACCAGATACGCAGTATTTT
TRBD1,NA,TRBJ1-1,TRBV6-4,CASSPGTGVTEAFF,TGTGCCAGCAGTCCCGGGACAGGGGTCACTGAAGCTTTCTTT
NA,many,TRBJ1-3,TRBV7-3,CASSSFSGNTIYF,TGTGCCAGCAGCTCCTTCTCTGGAAACACCATATATTTT
TRBD1,many,TRBJ2-7,TRBV11-2,CASSLGTGGSEQYF,TGTGCCAGCAGCCTCGGGACAGGGGGCTCCGAGCAGTACTTC
NA,many,TRBJ1-1,TRBV18,CASSPPAGSNTEAFF,TGTGCCAGCTCACCACCGGCAGGGTCGAACACTGAAGCTTTCTTT
NA,many,TRBJ2-7,TRBV6-2/TRBV6-3,CASSWTASSYEQYF,TGTGCCAGCAGTTGGACAGCAAGCTCCTACGAGCAGTACTTC
NA,few,TRBJ2-7,TRBV5-4,CASSPSRYEQYF,TGTGCCAGCAGCCCCTCGCGCTACGAGCAGTACTTC
NA,NA,TRBJ2-3,TRBV5-4,CASSSRLSSADTQYF,TGTGCCAGCAGCTCACGACTCAGCTCGGCAGATACGCAGTATTTT
NA,NA,TRBJ2-2,TRBV6-1,CASSSQGTGELFF,TGTGCCAGCAGTTCCCAGGGGACCGGGGAGCTGTTTTTT
NA,many,TRBJ2-7,TRBV7-2,CASSPGLASYEQYF,TGTGCCAGCAGCCCAGGACTGGCTTCCTACGAGCAGTACTTC
TRBD2,many,TRBJ2-5,TRBV12-3/TRBV12-4,CASSPTRGGFNF,TGTGCCAGCAGCCCCACGCGGGGGGGGTTTAACTTC
NA,many,TRBJ2-5,TRBV5-5,CASSLDILGVQETQYF,TGTGCCAGCAGCTTGGATATACTGGGAGTTCAAGAGACCCAGTACTTC
TRBD1,many,TRBJ2-7,TRBV4-3,CASSEGPGQGAYEQYF,TGCGCCAGCAGCGAGGGCCCGGGACAGGGGGCCTACGAGCAGTACTTC
TRBD2,few,TRBJ2-4,TRBV28,CASSLDFLAGGRGVENIQYF,TGTGCCAGCAGTTTGGATTTTCTAGCGGGAGGGAGAGGTGTGGAAAACATTCAGTACTTC
NA,few,TRBJ1-1,TRBV7-9,CASSPWRDWHTEAFF,TGTGCCAGCAGCCCTTGGAGGGATTGGCACACTGAAGCTTTCTTT
NA,many,TRBJ1-5,TRBV19,CASRNSGARNQPQHF,TGTGCCAGTAGGAACAGTGGGGCTCGCAATCAGCCCCAGCATTTT
TRBD1,NA,TRBJ2-7,TRBV11-1,CASSSLVIGTGVPYEQYF,TGTGCCAGCAGCTCGTTAGTTATTGGGACAGGGGTTCCCTACGAGCAGTACTTC
NA,many,TRBJ2-1,TRBV19,CASSSRAGKLNEQFF,TGTGCCAGTAGCAGCCGGGCGGGAAAGCTCAATGAGCAGTTCTTC
TRBD1,NA,TRBJ1-2,TRBV7-9,CASRSTPGQGGDGYTF,TGTGCCAGCAGATCAACCCCGGGACAGGGAGGGGATGGCTACACCTTC
NA,many,TRBJ1-6,TRBV3-1,CASSPSQGSPLHF,TGTGCCAGCAGCCCTTCTCAGGGATCACCCCTCCACTTT
TRBD1,many,TRBJ1-4,TRBV7-9,CASSSDRVFEKLFF,TGTGCCAGCAGCTCCGACAGGGTATTTGAAAAACTGTTTTTT
NA,many,TRBJ1-1,TRBV7-9,CASSFTQGGAEAFF,TGTGCCAGCAGCTTTACACAGGGAGGCGCTGAAGCTTTCTTT